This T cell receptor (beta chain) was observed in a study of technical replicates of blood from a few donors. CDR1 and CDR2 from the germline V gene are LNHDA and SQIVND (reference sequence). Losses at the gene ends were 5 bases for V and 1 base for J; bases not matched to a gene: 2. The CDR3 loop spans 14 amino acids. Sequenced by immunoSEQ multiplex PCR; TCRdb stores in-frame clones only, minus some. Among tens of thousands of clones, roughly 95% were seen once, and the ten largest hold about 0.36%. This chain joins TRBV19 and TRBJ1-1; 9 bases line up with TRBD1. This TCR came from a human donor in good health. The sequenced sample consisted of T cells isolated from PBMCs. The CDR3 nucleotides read TGTGCCAGTAGTTTACAGGGGGCGAACACTGAAGCTTTCTTT. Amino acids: CASSLQGANTEAFF.